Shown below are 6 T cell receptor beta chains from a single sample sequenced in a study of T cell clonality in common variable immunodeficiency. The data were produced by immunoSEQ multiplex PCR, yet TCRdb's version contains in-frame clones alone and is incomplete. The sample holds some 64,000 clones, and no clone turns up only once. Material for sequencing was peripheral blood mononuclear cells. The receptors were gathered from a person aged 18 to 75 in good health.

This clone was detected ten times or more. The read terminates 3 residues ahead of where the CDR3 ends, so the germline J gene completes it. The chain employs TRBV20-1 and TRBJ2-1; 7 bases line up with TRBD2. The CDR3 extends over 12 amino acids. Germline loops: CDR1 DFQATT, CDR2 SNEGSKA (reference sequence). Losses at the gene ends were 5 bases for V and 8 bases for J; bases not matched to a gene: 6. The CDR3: CSAGDYSDEQFF. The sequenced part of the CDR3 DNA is TGCAGTGCTGGGGACTATTCGGATGAG.

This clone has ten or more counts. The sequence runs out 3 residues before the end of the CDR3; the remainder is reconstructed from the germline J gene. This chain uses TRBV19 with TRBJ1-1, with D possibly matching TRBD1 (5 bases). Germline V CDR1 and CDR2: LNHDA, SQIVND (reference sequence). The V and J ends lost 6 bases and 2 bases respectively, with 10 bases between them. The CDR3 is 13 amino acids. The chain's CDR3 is CASRGQLNTEAFF. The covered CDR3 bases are TGTGCCAGTAGAGGACAATTAAACACTGAA. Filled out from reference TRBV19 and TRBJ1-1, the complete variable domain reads DGGITQSPKYLFRKEGQNVTLSCEQNLNHDAMYWYRQDPGQGLRLIYYSQIVNDFQKGDIAEGYSVSREKKESFPLTVTSAQKNPTAFYLCASRGQLNTEAFFGQGTRLTVV.

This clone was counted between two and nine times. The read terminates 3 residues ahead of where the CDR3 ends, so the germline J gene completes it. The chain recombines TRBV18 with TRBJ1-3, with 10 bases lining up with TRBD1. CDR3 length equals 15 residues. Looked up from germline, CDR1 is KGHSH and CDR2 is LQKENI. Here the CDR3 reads CASSPPPGDRGFIYF. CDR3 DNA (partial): TGTGCCAGCTCACCACCGCCCGGGGACAGGGGTTTT.

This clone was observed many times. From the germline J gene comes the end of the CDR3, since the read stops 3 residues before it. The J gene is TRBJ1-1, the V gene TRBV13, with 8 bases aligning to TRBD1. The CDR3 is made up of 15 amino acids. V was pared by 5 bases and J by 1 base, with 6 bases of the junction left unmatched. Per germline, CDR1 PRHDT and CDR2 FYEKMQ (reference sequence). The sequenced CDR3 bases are TGTGCCAGCAGCCTTCGCGGGACAGGGAACACTGAA. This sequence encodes CASSLRGTGNTE. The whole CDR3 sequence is CASSLRGTGNTEAFF.

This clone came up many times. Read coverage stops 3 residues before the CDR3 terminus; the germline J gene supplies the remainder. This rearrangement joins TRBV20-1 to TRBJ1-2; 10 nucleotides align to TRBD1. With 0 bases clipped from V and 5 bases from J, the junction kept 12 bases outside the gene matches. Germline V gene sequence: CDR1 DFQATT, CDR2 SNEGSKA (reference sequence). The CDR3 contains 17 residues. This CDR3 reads CSARDVATGTGAYGYTF. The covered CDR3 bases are TGCAGTGCTAGAGATGTGGCTACCGGGACAGGGGCGTATGGC.

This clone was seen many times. The CDR3 loop reads CASSPERRGGPQHF. The sequenced CDR3 bases are TGTGCCAGTAGTCCCGAGCGGAGGGGGGGACCC. The rearrangement links TRBV19 to TRBJ1-5; D is perhaps TRBD1 (6 bases). The read halts 3 residues ahead of the CDR3 end, with the missing end drawn from the germline J gene. The CDR3 contains 14 residues. CDR1 and CDR2 (germline): LNHDA, SQIVND (reference sequence).